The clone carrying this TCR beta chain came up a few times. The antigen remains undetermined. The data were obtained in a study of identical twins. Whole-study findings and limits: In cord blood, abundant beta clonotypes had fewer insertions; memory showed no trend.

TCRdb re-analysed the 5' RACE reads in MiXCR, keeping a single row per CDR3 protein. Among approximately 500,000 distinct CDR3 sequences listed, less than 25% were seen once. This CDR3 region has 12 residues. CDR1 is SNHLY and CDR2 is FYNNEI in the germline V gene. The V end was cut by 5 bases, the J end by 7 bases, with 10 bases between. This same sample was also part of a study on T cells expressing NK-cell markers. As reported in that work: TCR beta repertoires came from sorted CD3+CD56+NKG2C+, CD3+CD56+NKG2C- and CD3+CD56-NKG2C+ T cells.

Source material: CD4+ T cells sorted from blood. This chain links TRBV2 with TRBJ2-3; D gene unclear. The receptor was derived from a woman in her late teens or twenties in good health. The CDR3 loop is CASSPGLNTQYF. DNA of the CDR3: TGTGCCAGCAGTCCCGGCCTAAATACGCAGTATTTT.